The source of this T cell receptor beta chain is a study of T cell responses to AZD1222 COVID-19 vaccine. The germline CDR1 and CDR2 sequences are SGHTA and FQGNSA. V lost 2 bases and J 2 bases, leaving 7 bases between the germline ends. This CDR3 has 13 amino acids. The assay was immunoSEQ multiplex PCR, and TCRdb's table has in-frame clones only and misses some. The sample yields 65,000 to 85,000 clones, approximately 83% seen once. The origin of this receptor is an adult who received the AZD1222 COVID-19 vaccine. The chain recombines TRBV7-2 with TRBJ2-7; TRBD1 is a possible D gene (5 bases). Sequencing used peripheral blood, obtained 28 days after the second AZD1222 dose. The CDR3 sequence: CASSLQGPYEQYF. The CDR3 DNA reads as TGTGCCAGCAGCTTACAGGGCCCCTACGAGCAGTACTTC.